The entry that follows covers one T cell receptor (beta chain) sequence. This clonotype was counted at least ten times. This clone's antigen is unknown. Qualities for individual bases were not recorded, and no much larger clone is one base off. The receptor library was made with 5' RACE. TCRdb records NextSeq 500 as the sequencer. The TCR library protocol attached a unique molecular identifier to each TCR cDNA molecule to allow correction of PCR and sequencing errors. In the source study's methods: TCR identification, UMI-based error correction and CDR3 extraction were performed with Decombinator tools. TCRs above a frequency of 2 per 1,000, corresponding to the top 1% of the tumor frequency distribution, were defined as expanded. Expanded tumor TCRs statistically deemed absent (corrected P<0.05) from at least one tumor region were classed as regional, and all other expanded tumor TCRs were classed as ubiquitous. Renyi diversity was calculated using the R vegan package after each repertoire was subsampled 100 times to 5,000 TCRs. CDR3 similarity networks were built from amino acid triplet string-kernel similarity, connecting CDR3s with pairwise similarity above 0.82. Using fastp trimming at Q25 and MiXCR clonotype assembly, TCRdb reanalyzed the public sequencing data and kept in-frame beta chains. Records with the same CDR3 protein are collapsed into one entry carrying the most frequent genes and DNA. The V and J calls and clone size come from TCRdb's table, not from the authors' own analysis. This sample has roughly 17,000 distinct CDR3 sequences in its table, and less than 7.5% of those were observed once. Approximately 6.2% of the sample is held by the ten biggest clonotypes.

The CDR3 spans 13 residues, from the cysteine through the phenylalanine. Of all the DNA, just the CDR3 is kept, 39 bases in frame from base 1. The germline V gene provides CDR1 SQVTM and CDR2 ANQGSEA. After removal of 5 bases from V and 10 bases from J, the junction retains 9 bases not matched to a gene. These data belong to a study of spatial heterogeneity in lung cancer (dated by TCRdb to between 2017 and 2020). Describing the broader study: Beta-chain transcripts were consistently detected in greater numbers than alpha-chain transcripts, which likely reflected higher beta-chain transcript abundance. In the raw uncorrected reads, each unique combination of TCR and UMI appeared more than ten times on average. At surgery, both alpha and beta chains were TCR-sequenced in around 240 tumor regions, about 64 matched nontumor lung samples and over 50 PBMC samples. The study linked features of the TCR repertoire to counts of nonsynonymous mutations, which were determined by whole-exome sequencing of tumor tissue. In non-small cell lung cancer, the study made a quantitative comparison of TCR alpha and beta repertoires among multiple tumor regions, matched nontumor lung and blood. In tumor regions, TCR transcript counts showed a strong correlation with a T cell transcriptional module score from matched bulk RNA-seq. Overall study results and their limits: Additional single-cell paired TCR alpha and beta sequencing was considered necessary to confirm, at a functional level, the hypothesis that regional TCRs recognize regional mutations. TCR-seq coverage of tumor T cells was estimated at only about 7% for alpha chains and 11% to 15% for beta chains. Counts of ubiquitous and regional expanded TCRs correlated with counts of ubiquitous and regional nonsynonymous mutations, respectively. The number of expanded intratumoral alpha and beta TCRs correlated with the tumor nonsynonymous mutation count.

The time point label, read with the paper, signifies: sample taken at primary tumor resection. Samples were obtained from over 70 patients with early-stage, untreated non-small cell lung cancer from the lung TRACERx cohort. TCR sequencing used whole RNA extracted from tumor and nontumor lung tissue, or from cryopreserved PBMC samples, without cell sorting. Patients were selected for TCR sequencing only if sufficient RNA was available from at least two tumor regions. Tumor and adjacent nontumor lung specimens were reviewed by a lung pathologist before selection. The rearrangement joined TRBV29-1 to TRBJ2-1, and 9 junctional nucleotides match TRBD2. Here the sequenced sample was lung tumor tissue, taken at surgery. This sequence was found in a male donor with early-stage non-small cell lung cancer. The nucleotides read TGCAGCGTTAGAGCGGGGGGTCAATGGGAGCAGTTCTTC. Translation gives CSVRAGGQWEQFF.